This is a list of T cell receptor beta chains from one sample in a study of OX40 agonist ivuxolimab in advanced cancers. TCRdb's copy holds only in-frame clones and misses some; the assay was immunoSEQ multiplex PCR. In the table there are about 28,000 clones, around 84% of which are singletons. Sequences were derived from CD4+ or CD8+ T cells sorted from blood, sampled in a trial of the OX40 agonist ivuxolimab. These receptors all come from an adult with an advanced solid tumor such as melanoma, head and neck, liver or kidney cancer. Each CDR3 is given with its conserved first and last residue. Each record gives: J gene, V gene, clone size, D gene, CDR3 protein, CDR3 DNA. D genes are given only for firm matches. Clone sizes are given selectively: once, few, many, or a class where the clone is expanded.

TRBJ2-1 | TRBV11-2 | - | - | CASSRGTFYNEQFF | TGTGCCAGCAGCCGAGGGACTTTCTACAATGAGCAGTTCTTC
TRBJ2-7 | TRBV11-3 | few | - | CASSPRESYEQYF | TGTGCCAGCAGTCCACGGGAGTCGTACGAGCAGTACTTC
TRBJ2-1 | TRBV7-8 | - | TRBD2 | CASSDLAGVGNEQFF | TGTGCCAGCAGCGACCTAGCGGGAGTTGGTAATGAGCAGTTCTTC
TRBJ2-7 | TRBV4-1 | - | TRBD1 | CASSQADRVGYEQYF | TGCGCCAGCAGCCAAGCGGACAGGGTGGGGTACGAGCAGTACTTC
TRBJ2-7 | TRBV27 | - | TRBD1 | CASTGTESYEQYF | TGTGCCAGCACAGGGACAGAGTCCTACGAGCAGTACTTC
TRBJ1-2 | TRBV14 | - | - | CASSQGPNIYGYTF | TGTGCCAGCAGCCAAGGCCCGAACATCTATGGCTACACCTTC
TRBJ2-3 | TRBV5-4 | once | - | CASTPADPLDTQYF | TGTGCCAGCACTCCGGCCGACCCCCTAGATACGCAGTATTTT
TRBJ2-7 | TRBV7-3 | once | TRBD1 | CASSPSPGQGAYEQYF | TGTGCCAGCAGCCCTTCTCCGGGACAGGGAGCGTACGAGCAGTACTTC
TRBJ1-5 | TRBV2 | - | - | CASSPRGVGNQPQHF | TGTGCCAGCAGTCCCAGGGGTGTCGGGAATCAGCCCCAGCATTTT
TRBJ2-1 | TRBV7-8 | once | TRBD2 | CASSLSSGGINEQFF | TGTGCCAGCAGCTTGTCTAGCGGGGGGATCAATGAGCAGTTCTTC
TRBJ2-5 | TRBV7-8 | once | TRBD1 | CASSLGRDRGKETQYF | TGTGCCAGCAGCTTAGGTCGGGACAGGGGGAAAGAGACCCAGTACTTC
TRBJ1-2 | TRBV5-6 | - | - | CASSFGEGGYTF | TGTGCCAGCAGCTTTGGAGAGGGTGGCTACACCTTC
TRBJ1-2 | TRBV18 | once | - | CASSSAANYGYTF | TGTGCCAGCTCCTCGGCCGCTAACTATGGCTACACCTTC
TRBJ2-7 | TRBV30 | - | - | CASSPEGNPIGEQYF | TGTGCCTCATCCCCGGAGGGGAACCCTATAGGGGAGCAGTACTTC
TRBJ2-3 | TRBV6-1 | - | - | CASSDKPGGSDTQYF | TGTGCCAGCAGTGACAAGCCTGGCGGGTCAGATACGCAGTATTTT
TRBJ1-3 | TRBV7-9 | - | TRBD1 | CASSLGQYSGNTIYF | TGTGCCAGCAGCTTGGGACAGTACTCTGGAAACACCATATATTTT
TRBJ1-5 | TRBV27 | once | - | CASGSNQPQHF | TGTGCCAGCGGCAGTAATCAGCCCCAGCATTTT
TRBJ1-2 | TRBV14 | - | TRBD1 | CASSPGGGRNYGYTF | TGTGCCAGCAGCCCAGGGGGGGGTCGTAACTATGGCTACACCTTC
TRBJ2-7 | TRBV7-9 | once | TRBD2 | CASSTSGDSPTYEQYF | TGTGCCAGCAGCACTAGCGGGGACAGTCCCACCTACGAGCAGTACTTC
TRBJ1-2 | TRBV27 | - | - | CASSLAGSANYGYTF | TGTGCCAGCAGCCTAGCAGGGTCCGCTAACTATGGCTACACCTTC
TRBJ1-3 | TRBV9 | - | - | CASSAGGISGNTIYF | TGTGCCAGCAGCGCCGGGGGCATCTCTGGAAACACCATATATTTT
TRBJ2-7 | TRBV11-3 | medium-sized | TRBD2 | CASSHLAGVRYEQYF | TGTGCCAGCAGCCATCTAGCGGGAGTGAGGTACGAGCAGTACTTC
TRBJ2-1 | TRBV27 | - | - | CASSEYNEQFF | TGTGCCAGCAGCGAGTACAATGAGCAGTTCTTC
TRBJ2-7 | TRBV7-2 | - | - | CASSYDWRSYEQYF | TGTGCCAGCAGCTACGATTGGCGCTCCTACGAGCAGTACTTC
TRBJ2-4 | TRBV5-8 | few | TRBD2 | CASRREGNLFGIQYF | TGTGCCAGCAGGAGGGAGGGCAACCTCTTCGGTATTCAGTACTTC
TRBJ2-2 | TRBV19 | once | - | CASSIRLEGAGELFF | TGTGCCAGTAGTATTCGTCTAGAGGGGGCCGGGGAGCTGTTTTTT
TRBJ2-1 | TRBV4-3 | - | - | CASSLPVQGGEQFF | TGCGCCAGCAGCCTGCCGGTTCAAGGGGGTGAGCAGTTCTTC
TRBJ2-2 | TRBV5-1 | - | TRBD1 | CASSQTINRGDGELFF | TGCGCCAGCAGCCAGACGATAAACAGGGGAGACGGGGAGCTGTTTTTT
TRBJ2-7 | TRBV30 | - | - | CAWSLQGGYEQYF | TGTGCCTGGAGCTTGCAGGGGGGGTACGAGCAGTACTTC
TRBJ2-7 | TRBV4-1 | few | - | CASSQVQGADYEQYF | TGCGCCAGCAGCCAAGTACAAGGGGCCGACTACGAGCAGTACTTC
TRBJ2-5 | TRBV7-9 | - | TRBD2 | CASSPIGTSGQETQYF | TGTGCCAGCAGCCCTATTGGGACTAGCGGCCAAGAGACCCAGTACTTC
TRBJ2-7 | TRBV19 | - | TRBD1 | CASSTVGTGYEQYF | TGTGCCAGTAGTACCGTCGGGACAGGCTACGAGCAGTACTTC
TRBJ2-7 | TRBV7-7 | - | TRBD2 | CASSKIGLADEQYF | TGTGCTAGCAGTAAAATCGGACTAGCGGACGAGCAGTACTTC
TRBJ1-2 | TRBV5-6 | once | - | CASINGGGEAYGYTF | TGTGCCAGCATCAACGGAGGTGGGGAGGCCTATGGCTACACCTTC
TRBJ2-3 | TRBV19 | - | - | CASSVLLSDTQYF | TGTGCCAGTAGTGTCCTCTTATCAGATACGCAGTATTTT
TRBJ1-5 | TRBV7-9 | few | - | CASSLGTGQPQHF | TGTGCCAGCAGCCTGGGGACGGGTCAGCCCCAGCATTTT
TRBJ2-3 | TRBV30 | - | - | CASESVLDTQYF | TGTGCCTCGGAAAGTGTATTGGATACGCAGTATTTT
TRBJ2-1 | TRBV2 | - | TRBD2 | CASSAGGLDEQFF | TGTGCCAGCAGTGCGGGGGGGCTCGATGAGCAGTTCTTC
TRBJ2-6 | TRBV4-3 | - | - | CASSHAGEGANVLTF | TGCGCCAGCAGTCATGCAGGGGAAGGCGCCAACGTCCTGACTTTC
TRBJ1-2 | TRBV28 | - | - | CASTGLSNYGYTF | TGTGCCAGCACCGGACTCAGTAACTATGGCTACACCTTC
TRBJ2-7 | TRBV27 | - | - | CASSLYSGAEQYF | TGTGCCAGCAGTTTATATTCTGGGGCAGAGCAGTACTTC
TRBJ2-5 | TRBV13 | - | - | CASSPALEETQYF | TGTGCCAGCAGCCCAGCCCTGGAAGAGACCCAGTACTTC
TRBJ1-5 | TRBV5-8 | few | - | CASSVRVRNQPQHF | TGTGCCAGCAGCGTCCGGGTCCGCAATCAGCCCCAGCATTTT
TRBJ2-7 | TRBV2 | - | - | CATKGEQYF | TGTGCCACCAAGGGTGAGCAGTACTTC
TRBJ2-1 | TRBV11-3 | - | TRBD2 | CASSPWGGSSYNEQFF | TGTGCCAGCAGCCCCTGGGGCGGGAGCTCCTACAATGAGCAGTTCTTC
TRBJ2-7 | TRBV11-3 | - | TRBD1 | CASSNDGTGTYEQYF | TGTGCCAGCAGCAACGACGGGACAGGGACATACGAGCAGTACTTC
TRBJ1-1 | TRBV19 | few | - | CASSIAPNTEAFF | TGTGCCAGTAGTATAGCCCCGAACACTGAAGCTTTCTTT
TRBJ1-1 | TRBV7-6 | once | TRBD1 | CASSLGGGGADTEAFF | TGTGCCAGCAGCTTAGGGGGAGGGGGCGCGGACACTGAAGCTTTCTTT
TRBJ2-1 | TRBV29-1 | - | TRBD2 | CSVPSGSSYNEQFF | TGCAGCGTCCCCAGCGGGAGCTCCTACAATGAGCAGTTCTTC
TRBJ1-4 | TRBV27 | - | - | CASSLGEKLFF | TGTGCCAGCAGTTTAGGTGAAAAACTGTTTTTT
TRBJ2-5 | TRBV4-3 | - | TRBD2 | CASSHLIGLAGVETQYF | TGCGCCAGCAGCCACCTGATAGGACTAGCGGGAGTTGAGACCCAGTACTTC
TRBJ2-1 | TRBV27 | - | TRBD2 | CASSLGLASFNEQFF | TGTGCCAGCAGTTTGGGACTAGCGAGTTTCAATGAGCAGTTCTTC
TRBJ2-1 | TRBV27 | - | TRBD1 | CASSLTGESRTDEQFF | TGTGCCAGCAGTTTGACAGGGGAAAGTCGAACCGATGAGCAGTTCTTC
TRBJ1-2 | TRBV13 | - | - | CASSTAGSTSYGYTF | TGTGCCAGCAGCACCGCGGGGTCCACGAGCTATGGCTACACCTTC
TRBJ1-2 | TRBV27 | - | - | CASSPRALGYGYTF | TGTGCCAGCAGCCCCAGGGCCTTGGGCTATGGCTACACCTTC
TRBJ1-1 | TRBV19 | - | - | CASSAGLNTEAFF | TGTGCCAGTAGCGCCGGGTTGAACACTGAAGCTTTCTTT
TRBJ2-1 | TRBV6-1 | once | TRBD2 | CASSENIAGGRLNEQFF | TGTGCCAGCAGTGAAAACATAGCGGGAGGGCGATTGAATGAGCAGTTCTTC
TRBJ1-5 | TRBV10-3 | - | - | CAISVGGSNQPQHF | TGTGCCATCAGTGTGGGGGGAAGCAATCAGCCCCAGCATTTT
TRBJ2-7 | TRBV10-1 | - | - | CASSESITGTYEQYF | TGCGCCAGCAGTGAGTCTATCACAGGGACCTACGAGCAGTACTTC
TRBJ2-3 | TRBV6-5 | - | - | CASSYELASLRDTQYF | TGTGCCAGCAGTTACGAACTAGCCTCTCTCCGCGATACGCAGTATTTT